A single sample is the source of the 3 T cell receptor beta chains below, sequenced in a study of blood T cell repertoires in COVID-19. Assay: immunoSEQ multiplex PCR; the TCRdb copy retains only in-frame clones and omits some. The sample holds 250,000 or so clones, 75% to 90% seen once. The sample consisted of PBMCs or T cells enriched from blood (not recorded which). The receptors originated from a woman aged 40 to 50 who had been exposed to COVID-19.

The gene calls are TRBV6-5 and TRBJ1-5; D gene unclear. The CDR3 has 15 amino acids. V was trimmed by 7 bases and J by 6 bases, leaving 19 bases between them. Per the germline V gene, CDR1 is MNHEY and CDR2 is SVGAGI. The CDR3 loop reads CASIQYSYEAQPQHF. DNA of the CDR3: TGTGCCAGCATCCAGTACTCTTACGAGGCTCAGCCCCAGCATTTT.

The chain combines TRBV27 with TRBJ2-3; 7 positions agree with TRBD1. This CDR3 contains 14 residues. From germline, CDR1 is MNHEY and CDR2 SMNVEV (reference sequence). The V segment lost 6 bases and the J segment 0 bases; nucleotides outside the gene matches: 3. Here the CDR3 reads CASSRTGSTDTQYF. For the CDR3, the DNA is TGTGCCAGCAGCAGGACAGGCAGCACAGATACGCAGTATTTT.

This clone is a singleton in its sample. V and J are TRBV19 and TRBJ1-1; no reliable D call. There are 13 residues in the CDR3. The germline V gene has CDR1 LNHDA and CDR2 SQIVND (reference sequence). Trimming took off 5 bases at V and 2 bases at J, with 9 bases between the two ends. The CDR3 reads CASSQRANTEAFF. The DNA for the CDR3 is TGTGCCAGTAGTCAGAGGGCTAACACTGAAGCTTTCTTT.